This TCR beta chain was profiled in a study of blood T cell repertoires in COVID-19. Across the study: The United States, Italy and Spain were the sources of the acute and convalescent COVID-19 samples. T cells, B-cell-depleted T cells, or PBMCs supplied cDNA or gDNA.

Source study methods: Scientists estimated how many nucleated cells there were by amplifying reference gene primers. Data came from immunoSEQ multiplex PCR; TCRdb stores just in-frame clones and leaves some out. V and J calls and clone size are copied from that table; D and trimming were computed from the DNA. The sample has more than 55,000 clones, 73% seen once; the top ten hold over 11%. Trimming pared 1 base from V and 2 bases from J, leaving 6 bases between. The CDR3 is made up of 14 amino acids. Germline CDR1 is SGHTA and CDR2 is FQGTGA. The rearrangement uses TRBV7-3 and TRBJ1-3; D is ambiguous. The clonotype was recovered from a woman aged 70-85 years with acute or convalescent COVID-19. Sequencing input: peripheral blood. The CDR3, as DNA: TGTGCCAGCAGCTTAAGAGGTCCTGGAAACACCATATATTTT. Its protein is CASSLRGPGNTIYF.